These T cell receptor beta chains were read from a single sample in a study of post-analysis software for immune sequencing data. TCRdb used MiXCR to reprocess the PCR reads, holding one entry per CDR3 protein. This sample has fewer than 850,000 distinct CDR3 sequences, with 25% to 30% found just once. The sequenced material came from blood. The receptors were sampled from a girl aged 10-17 years with multiple sclerosis. Each CDR3 is given with its conserved first and last residue. D genes are given only for firm matches. Clone size is stated in some rows and not others, as once, few, many or a class when expanded.

>TRBV6-6|.|TRBJ2-7|TRBD2
TGTGCCAGCAGTCCCATAGCGGGGGGGCGTAGCGAGCAGTACTTC
CASSPIAGGRSEQYF
>TRBV6-1|.|TRBJ2-5|TRBD1
TGTGCCAGCAGAACCGTAGAGGGACAGGGGCTGAGGAATGAGCAGTACTTC
CASRTVEGQGLRNEQYF
>TRBV6-2/TRBV6-3|.|TRBJ2-7|.
TGTGCCAGCAATACTCGTGGGGGTCCCTACGAGCAGTACTTC
CASNTRGGPYEQYF
>TRBV28|.|TRBJ2-3|TRBD2
TGTGCCAGCAGTTTAAGCGGGGGGCCCCCAGATACGCAGTATTTT
CASSLSGGPPDTQYF
>TRBV28|.|TRBJ2-6|.
TGTGCCAGCAGTTTGCTGAGCCGCAGCTCTGGGGCCAACGTCCTGACTTTC
CASSLLSRSSGANVLTF
>TRBV5-1|few|TRBJ2-1|TRBD2
TGCGCCAGCAGCCCGGGACTAGCGAGAGGGATAAACAATGAGCAGTTCTTC
CASSPGLARGINNEQFF
>TRBV20-1|.|TRBJ2-1|.
TGCAGTGCGGGCGGGGACGTCTACAATGAGCAGTTCTTC
CSAGGDVYNEQFF
>TRBV9|.|TRBJ2-7|TRBD2
TGTGCCAGCAGCGCCCGGGGGGAGCAAGAGTCCCAGTACTTC
CASSARGEQESQYF
>TRBV29-1|many|TRBJ1-4|TRBD1
TGCAGCGTAGCCGGGACAGGGGGTGAAAAACTGTTTTTT
CSVAGTGGEKLFF
>TRBV29-1|many|TRBJ2-3|.
TGCAGCGTTGAGAACGAACTACCCCGCACAGATACGCAGTATTTT
CSVENELPRTDTQYF
>TRBV9|.|TRBJ1-5|.
TGTGCCAGCAGCGTAGGTGGGGAACGTGAGCAGCCCCAGCATTTT
CASSVGGEREQPQHF
>TRBV12-3/TRBV12-4|few|TRBJ2-1|.
TGTGCCAGCAGCTTAGGGGCGACGGTCTACAATGAGCAGTTCTTC
CASSLGATVYNEQFF
>TRBV11-2|.|TRBJ2-1|TRBD2
TGTGCCAGCAGCCCGGCGTTGGCTAGCGGGAGGAATGAGCAGTTCTTC
CASSPALASGRNEQFF
>TRBV20-1|.|TRBJ2-1|.
TGCAGTGCTAGAGTTCGGGAGCTGCAGTTCTTC
CSARVRELQFF
>TRBV9|.|TRBJ1-2|.
TGTGCCAGCAGCGTAGAGTCCCTCCCTACAGGGAGGAGTAGTGACTATGGCTACACCTTC
CASSVESLPTGRSSDYGYTF
>TRBV29-1|few|TRBJ1-1|.
TGCAGCGTAGAGGACGGGAACACTGAAGCTTTCTTT
CSVEDGNTEAFF
>TRBV6-5|.|TRBJ1-1|.
TGTGCCAGCAGTTACTCGATGTCAGAGATGGGTACTGAAGCTTTCTTT
CASSYSMSEMGTEAFF
>TRBV5-1|many|TRBJ2-7|TRBD1
TGCGCCAGCAGCTCGGATGGACAGGGCTACGAGCAGTACTTC
CASSSDGQGYEQYF
>TRBV28|.|TRBJ2-7|.
TGTGCCAGCAGCCCCACGGGGACCGGCGAGCAGTACTTC
CASSPTGTGEQYF
>TRBV5-1|few|TRBJ2-5|TRBD1
TGCGCCAGCAGCTTGGTGGTCGGCGGACAGGGTTTTGAGACCCAGTACTTC
CASSLVVGGQGFETQYF
>TRBV28|.|TRBJ2-5|.
TGTGCCAGCAGTTCGCCCTCTGAGACAGGTTTCGAGACCCAGTACTTC
CASSSPSETGFETQYF
>TRBV20-1|.|TRBJ2-3|.
TGCAGTGCTAGATATGCTGGGGTTTCCACAGATACGCAGTATTTT
CSARYAGVSTDTQYF
>TRBV13|once|TRBJ2-7|.
TGTGCCAGCAGCACACCCGACAGGGAGGCAGCCTACGAGCAGTACTTC
CASSTPDREAAYEQYF
>TRBV6-2/TRBV6-3|.|TRBJ2-1|.
TGTGCCAGCAGAGGTGGGGACCCCTACAATGAGCAGTTCTTC
CASRGGDPYNEQFF
>TRBV20-1|.|TRBJ2-7|.
TGCAGTGCTAGCCCCCCCCTCGGGGACTCATCCTACGAGCAGTACTTC
CSASPPLGDSSYEQYF
>TRBV15|.|TRBJ1-4|.
TGTGCCACCAGCAGGGCACCGGGACACCGGAGAGAAAAACTGTTTTTT
CATSRAPGHRREKLFF
>TRBV29-1|.|TRBJ1-2|TRBD1
TGCAGCGTCGCCTTTGGACAGGGCGGAGGCTACACCTTC
CSVAFGQGGGYTF
>TRBV4-3|.|TRBJ2-1|.
TGCGCCAGCAGCCCTCGAAGGGGGGTTTACAATGAGCAGTTCTTC
CASSPRRGVYNEQFF
>TRBV20-1|.|TRBJ1-1|.
TGCAGTGCTAGAGACCCGGACAGAGGCACTGAAGCTTTCTTT
CSARDPDRGTEAFF
>TRBV11-2|.|TRBJ2-4|TRBD2
TGTGCCAGCAGCTTTATAGCGGGGGTAGCCAAAAACATTCAGTACTTC
CASSFIAGVAKNIQYF
>TRBV6-1|once|TRBJ1-5|.
TGTGCCACCGCGGCGGTGTCCGAGGTGCCCCAGCATTTT
CATAAVSEVPQHF
>TRBV10-3|few|TRBJ2-1|.
TGTGCCATCAGTGAGGTAAACTACAATGAGCAGTTCTTC
CAISEVNYNEQFF
>TRBV20-1|.|TRBJ2-1|.
TGCAGTGCCCAAAGCAAAGGACCCGCATACAATGAGCAGTTCTTC
CSAQSKGPAYNEQFF
>TRBV7-9|few|TRBJ2-1|TRBD2
TGTGCCAGCAGCCTTACGACGACTAGCGGAGGCTCCTACAATGAGCAGTTCTTC
CASSLTTTSGGSYNEQFF
>TRBV2|few|TRBJ2-2|TRBD1
TGTGCCACCCGACAGGGGGATAACACCGGGGAGCTGTTTTTT
CATRQGDNTGELFF
>TRBV5-6|.|TRBJ2-7|TRBD1
TGTGCCAGCAAACTCCGTTCCGGGACAGGAACCCCCTCCCAGTACTTC
CASKLRSGTGTPSQYF
>TRBV12-3/TRBV12-4|few|TRBJ2-1|.
TGTGCCAGCAGTGGTCGAGGCAGTGGGCAGTTCTTC
CASSGRGSGQFF
>TRBV7-8|.|TRBJ2-1|TRBD2
TGTGCCAGCGTAGTAGCGGGAGTATATTACAATGTGCAGTTCTTC
CASVVAGVYYNVQFF
>TRBV6-1|few|TRBJ1-2|.
TGTGCCAGCAGTCTAGATCCCTTTACGGGCTACACCTTC
CASSLDPFTGYTF
>TRBV20-1|few|TRBJ1-2|.
TGCAGTGCTAGAGATGAGGGCTCGAACTATGGCTACACCTTC
CSARDEGSNYGYTF
>TRBV11-2|.|TRBJ2-3|TRBD2
TGTGCCAGCAGTCCAGGGTCGGGGCTAGCGGGCACAGATACGCAGTATTTT
CASSPGSGLAGTDTQYF
>TRBV28|few|TRBJ2-4|.
TGTGCCAGCAGGTTGTGGGGAGTCCAAAACATTCAGTACTTC
CASRLWGVQNIQYF
>TRBV10-3|few|TRBJ2-7|.
TGTGCCATCAGCTCGTACGGGGTCCACGAGCAGTACTTC
CAISSYGVHEQYF
>TRBV13|.|TRBJ2-7|TRBD1
TGTGCCAGCGGGGCCCACGGACAGGGAGTCCCCTACGAGCAGTACTTC
CASGAHGQGVPYEQYF
>TRBV12-3/TRBV12-4|.|TRBJ2-6|.
TGTGCCAGCAGCCATTCTGGGTCTGGGGCCAACGTCCTGACTTTC
CASSHSGSGANVLTF
>TRBV6-6|.|TRBJ2-4|TRBD1
TGTGCCAGCAGTTACTCTGGGACAGGGGTGGGGGAGCAGTACTTC
CASSYSGTGVGEQYF
>TRBV5-6|.|TRBJ2-7|.
TGTGCCAGCAGCTTGAGGGCCAGCAAGCACTACGAGCAGTACTTC
CASSLRASKHYEQYF